A single sample gave rise to the 18 T cell receptor beta chains below, sequenced in a study of shared clonotypes between healthy human individuals (dated by TCRdb to 2019 to 2021). Libraries were prepared through the immunoSEQ multiplex PCR assay. In TCRdb, the immuneACCESS table is reduced to in-frame sequences with V and J assigned. These tables do not hold every clone; where another copy was compared, an unresolved V gene accounts for under half, and the others remain unexplained. The sample profile shows about 2.4 million clones; over 85% of them were found once. The ten largest clones represent approximately 0.37% of the sample. Sequencing was performed on naive CD4+ T cells from PBMCs. In the paper's terms, the cell subset or site label means: CD45RA+ positively selected. The receptors stem from a man in his late teens or twenties in good health. Some clones in this sample may be carry-over from other donors' samples.

The chain joins TRBV28 to TRBJ1-3, with D perhaps TRBD1 (5 bases). The V end lost 3 bases, the J end lost 6 bases, and 15 bases lay between the germline ends. This CDR3 is built from 15 residues. The V gene's germline CDR1 is MDHEN and CDR2 SYDVKM. CDR3 nucleotide sequence: TGTGCCAGCAGTTTGGGCAGGGTAGGCGAAAACACCATATATTTT. This codes for CASSLGRVGENTIYF.

This clone has a single count. The rearrangement uses TRBV4-3 and TRBJ2-1, with a possible D match to TRBD2 (7 bases). V was pared by 0 bases and J by 2 bases, with 14 bases between. The V gene's germline CDR1 is LGHNA and CDR2 YSLEER. This CDR3 has 17 amino acids. CDR3 loop: CASSQERRGAPYNEQFF. CDR3 DNA sequence: TGCGCCAGCAGCCAAGAACGTCGGGGGGCCCCCTACAATGAGCAGTTCTTC.

This clone was counted once. The chain carries TRBV18 and TRBJ1-3; D remains unclear. With 2 bases removed from V and 4 bases from J, the gap between germline ends came to 12 bases. The CDR3 length is 15 residues. Germline-derived CDR1 and CDR2 are KGHSH and LQKENI. As DNA, the CDR3 is TGTGCCAGCTCACCAGGCCCGGGGAGGGGAAACACCATATATTTT. Translation gives CASSPGPGRGNTIYF.

The chain couples TRBV7-2 to TRBJ1-2; D unresolved. The CDR3 spans 14 residues. V was shortened by 1 base and J by 7 bases, with 13 bases between the two germline ends. Germline V lookup: CDR1 SGHTA, CDR2 FQGNSA. The CDR3 sequence: CASSLVAGSGGYTF. The CDR3 coding sequence is TGTGCCAGCAGCTTAGTTGCAGGCTCGGGTGGCTACACCTTC.

The chain employs TRBV2 and TRBJ1-2; D not certain. Looked up from germline, CDR1 is SNHLY and CDR2 is FYNNEI. CDR3 length equals 13 residues. The V gene lost 2 bases and the J gene lost 7 bases, with 11 bases spanning the gap. The CDR3 reads CASSEWSGIGYTF. In DNA form, the CDR3 reads TGTGCCAGCAGTGAATGGTCGGGAATTGGCTACACCTTC.

V and J are TRBV10-3 and TRBJ1-5; TRBD1 aligns across 7 bases. V shed 3 bases, J shed 4 bases, and the junction held 6 bases outside the gene matches. The germline gives CDR1 ENHRY, CDR2 SYGVKD. CDR3 length: 15 amino acids. The CDR3 bases are TGTGCCATCAGTGATCGGCAGGGGGGGAATCAGCCCCAGCATTTT. It yields the protein CAISDRQGGNQPQHF.

The rearrangement links TRBV30 to TRBJ2-4; TRBD2 aligns across 7 bases. This CDR3 spans 15 amino acids. Per germline, CDR1 GTSNPN and CDR2 SVGIG (reference sequence). With V trimmed by 2 bases and J by 6 bases, 10 bases remained unmatched. The CDR3: CAWSFGGSVGNIQYF. Written as DNA, the CDR3 is TGTGCCTGGAGTTTCGGCGGGAGTGTCGGAAACATTCAGTACTTC.

This rearrangement joins TRBV5-4 to TRBJ2-7; 9 nucleotides align to TRBD2. The CDR3 runs to 13 residues. The germline V gene encodes CDR1 SGHNT and CDR2 YYREEE (reference sequence). Losses at the gene ends were 2 bases for V and 3 bases for J; bases not matched to a gene: 0. The CDR3 protein is CASSFSGSYEQYF. The CDR3 region has the DNA TGTGCCAGCAGCTTTAGCGGGAGCTACGAGCAGTACTTC.

For this clone: Without the conserved terminal phenylalanine or tryptophan, this CDR3 likely stems from a read error. The DNA is omitted, as the CDR3 cannot be located on it reliably, and the CDR3 follows TCRdb's listing. V gene TRBV5-1 combines with J gene TRBJ2-7; the table's D call of TRBD1 was not tested on the DNA. Germline values: CDR1 SGHRS, CDR2 YFSETQ. Termini included, the CDR3 measures 10 amino acids. The CDR3 loop reads CASSDRTGKS.

The gene calls are TRBV29-1 and TRBJ1-1; D is ambiguous. The CDR3 covers 14 residues. With 2 bases removed from V and 1 base from J, the gap between germline ends came to 11 bases. Germline CDR1 SQVTM, CDR2 ANQGSEA. The DNA of the CDR3 is TGCAGCGTTGAAAGGTGGCAGGAGAACACTGAAGCTTTCTTT. Translation: CSVERWQENTEAFF.

This chain connects TRBV6-4 to TRBJ2-7; D call uncertain. Trimming shortened V by 4 bases and J by 0 bases, and 10 bases separated the two germline ends. The CDR3 totals 14 residues. Germline V gene lookup returns CDR1 MRHNA and CDR2 SNTAGT. CDR3 amino acids: CASSVTDTSYEQYF. The CDR3, as DNA: TGTGCCAGCAGTGTCACTGATACCTCCTACGAGCAGTACTTC.

CDR3 in amino acids: CASSPRTSGTGETQYF. DNA for the CDR3: TGTGCCAGCAGCCCCCGGACTAGCGGGACGGGAGAGACCCAGTACTTC. The genes are TRBV9 and TRBJ2-5; 12 bases are a match to TRBD2. The germline V gene has CDR1 SGDLS and CDR2 YYNGEE. The CDR3 is made up of 16 amino acids. V lost 4 bases and J lost 4; bases outside the gene matches: 8.

A word on this clone: A junction end diverges from the germline sequence, so it may reflect a read error. The chain recombines TRBV7-3 with TRBJ2-7, with 9 bases lining up with TRBD2. CDR3 length equals 15 residues. Germline-derived CDR1 and CDR2 are SGHTA and FQGTGA. CDR3 sequence reads: CASSLIAGVSSEQYF. CDR3 sequence (DNA): TGTGCCAGCAGCTTAATAGCGGGAGTGTCCTCCGAGCAGTACTTC.

This rearrangement joins TRBV10-2 to TRBJ1-1, with D maybe TRBD1 (6 bases). Germline V lookup: CDR1 WSHSY, CDR2 SAAADI. The CDR3 runs 12 residues. V lost 6 bases to trimming and J lost 3 bases, with 8 bases between them. The CDR3 spells CASRAGDTEAFF. The CDR3 nucleotides are TGCGCCAGCAGGGCAGGGGACACTGAAGCTTTCTTT.

J is TRBJ2-1 and V is TRBV27; the D gene is possibly TRBD1 (5 bases). This CDR3 spans 16 amino acids. The germline gives CDR1 MNHEY, CDR2 SMNVEV (reference sequence). V lost 10 bases and J lost 0, with 19 bases in between. CDR3 nucleotides: TGTGCCACCACCCAACAAGGGGCTCTCTCCTACAATGAGCAGTTCTTC. Translation gives CATTQQGALSYNEQFF.

This clone has just one count. This chain uses TRBV9 with TRBJ2-2; 10 bases map to TRBD2. The CDR3 runs to 16 residues. Germline lookup yields CDR1 SGDLS and CDR2 YYNGEE. After removal of 4 bases from V and 7 bases from J, the junction contained 10 bases not matched to a gene. The CDR3 protein is CASSTRTSGLGGELFF. Written as DNA, the CDR3 is TGTGCCAGCAGCACCAGGACTAGCGGCCTCGGCGGGGAGCTGTTTTTT.

The chain recombines TRBV19 with TRBJ1-2; 7 nucleotides align to TRBD1. The germline V gene has CDR1 LNHDA and CDR2 SQIVND (reference sequence). This CDR3 contains 14 residues. J was trimmed by 5 bases and V by 7 bases; bases with no gene match: 10. CDR3 DNA sequence: TGTGCCAGTACCTCGAGGGGGCGAGGGTATGGCTACACCTTC. Translating it yields CASTSRGRGYGYTF.

This chain connects TRBV6-4 to TRBJ1-2; the D gene is possibly TRBD1 (5 bases). V shed 2 bases and J shed 4 bases, with 20 bases lying between them. This CDR3 comprises 17 residues. Germline CDR1 and CDR2: MRHNA and SNTAGT. The CDR3 spells CASSDRSGGQTSYGYTF. The CDR3 nucleotides are TGTGCCAGCAGTGACCGATCAGGAGGACAAACCTCCTATGGCTACACCTTC.